Each of the 7 T cell receptor beta chains below was sequenced from the same sample in a study of blood T cell repertoires in COVID-19. Generated by immunoSEQ multiplex PCR, the TCRdb table keeps only in-frame clones and is missing some. The table has approximately 200,000 clones, roughly 84% seen once. Sequences were obtained from peripheral blood. These TCRs come from a woman aged 60 to 75 who had recovered from COVID-19.

This clone was found a few times. The V and J genes are TRBV5-6 and TRBJ1-3; D is undetermined. CDR3 length: 16 residues. CDR1 is SGHDT, CDR2 YYEEEE, per germline. V was cut by 4 bases and J by 3 bases, with 17 bases left in between. The CDR3 DNA reads TGTGCCAGCAGCGCGTTGGTACAGAGAAGTGGAAACACCATATATTTT. It codes for CASSALVQRSGNTIYF.

The chain links TRBV9 to TRBJ2-1; no clear D. With 4 bases removed from V and 0 bases from J, the gap between germline ends came to 11 bases. The germline gives CDR1 SGDLS, CDR2 YYNGEE. The CDR3 has 15 amino acids. In nucleotides, the CDR3 is TGTGCCAGCAGCTCCTATCGGAGCTCCTACAATGAGCAGTTCTTC. Translating it yields CASSSYRSSYNEQFF.

The gene calls are TRBV2 and TRBJ1-2; no clear D gene. The CDR3 covers 14 residues. Per germline, CDR1 SNHLY and CDR2 FYNNEI. Trimming pared 3 bases from V and 8 bases from J, leaving 16 bases between. This CDR3 is CASSDEGRVQGYTF. In nucleotides, the CDR3 is TGTGCCAGCAGTGACGAGGGTAGAGTTCAGGGCTACACCTTC. Using reference TRBV2 and TRBJ1-2 for the parts outside the CDR3, the full variable domain is EPEVTQTPSHQVTQMGQEVILRCVPISNHLYFYWYRQILGQKVEFLVSFYNNEISEKSEIFDDQFSVERPDGSNFTLKIRSTKLEDSAMYFCASSDEGRVQGYTFGSGTRLTVV.

This clone was seen a handful of times. The chain couples TRBV7-2 to TRBJ2-1; 9 nucleotides align to TRBD2. The germline V gene encodes CDR1 SGHTA and CDR2 FQGNSA. Trimming took 5 bases from V and 13 from J; bases not matched to a gene: 15. This CDR3 spans 15 amino acids. The CDR3, as DNA: TGTGCCAGCAGCCCCAACCTAGGGGGCGGGGGGGCCCAGTTCTTC. This codes for CASSPNLGGGGAQFF. The whole variable domain, filled in from reference TRBV7-2 and TRBJ2-1, reads GAGVSQSPSNKVTEKGKDVELRCDPISGHTALYWYRQSLGQGLEFLIYFQGNSAPDKSGLPSDRFSAERTGGSVSTLTIQRTQQEDSAVYLCASSPNLGGGGAQFFGPGTRLTVL.

This clone was detected only once. The chain recombines TRBV21-1 with TRBJ2-7; TRBD2 is taken as the D call from the table, unchecked against the DNA. TRBV21-1 is reported as a pseudogene. This CDR3 region has 16 residues. CDR3 bases: TGTGCCAGCAGCAATAGCGGGGGGGCTAGCTCCTACGAGCAGTACTTC. It translates to CASSNSGGASSYEQYF.

V gene TRBV6-5 combines with J gene TRBJ2-1, with 7 nucleotides matching TRBD2. CDR1 is MNHEY, CDR2 SVGAGI, per germline. V gave up 0 bases and J gave up 10 bases; unmatched junction bases: 3. The CDR3 runs to 13 residues. The CDR3 reads CASSYSSGLEQFF. The CDR3 nucleotides are TGTGCCAGCAGTTACTCTAGCGGGTTGGAGCAGTTCTTC.

This chain uses TRBV5-1 with TRBJ2-7; TRBD1 agrees at 8 bases. This CDR3 is 15 amino acids long. Germline assignment: CDR1 SGHRS and CDR2 YFSETQ. V was pared by 3 bases and J by 4 bases, with 9 bases of the junction left unmatched. CDR3 amino acids: CASSSWTGKGYEQYF. The CDR3 DNA is TGCGCCAGCAGCTCTTGGACAGGGAAAGGTTACGAGCAGTACTTC.